This passage covers 12 T cell receptor beta chains from one sample sequenced in a study of T cells in Graves' hyperthyroidism and ophthalmopathy. It was RNA transcripts that yielded the amplified TCR beta CDR3 regions. TCR CDR3 regions were first amplified by RT-PCR with HTBI primers. TCRdb independently ran MiXCR on the multiplex PCR reads; one entry per CDR3 protein. There are under 350,000 distinct CDR3 sequences in the sample; roughly a fifth occur only once, and over 40% lies in the top ten. The source material was blood. The receptors derive from a woman between 45 and 65 years old with Graves' hyperthyroidism.

In its sample, this clonotype was seen a few times. The chain has TRBV20-1 and TRBJ2-1; 7 bases line up with TRBD2. V gave up 5 bases and J gave up 8 bases; unmatched junction bases: 15. CDR1 and CDR2 (germline): DFQATT, SNEGSKA (reference sequence). The CDR3 contains 15 residues. CDR3: CSADYRRGGRDEQFF. Written as DNA, the CDR3 is TGCAGTGCTGACTATCGTCGCGGGGGAAGGGATGAGCAGTTCTTC.

For this clonotype: Being one base from a much bigger clone, this may be a read error. The V gene is TRBV9, the J gene TRBJ1-4; D call uncertain. Germline CDR1 reads SGDLS; CDR2 reads YYNGEE. This CDR3 spans 14 amino acids. Trimming took off 4 bases at V and 8 bases at J, with 15 bases between the two ends. CDR3 nucleotides: TGTGCCAGCAGCCCGGGAGGGCGCCAAGAAAAACTGTTTTTT. Translated, it gives CASSPGGRQEKLFF.

At least ten counts were recorded for this clonotype. The chain recombines TRBV30 with TRBJ1-2; no clear D. This CDR3 region has 13 residues. Looked up from germline, CDR1 is GTSNPN and CDR2 is SVGIG (reference sequence). With 1 base removed from V and 4 bases from J, the gap between germline ends came to 10 bases. The CDR3 loop is CAWSGRVAYGYTF. As DNA, the CDR3 is TGTGCCTGGAGTGGGAGAGTAGCCTATGGCTACACCTTC.

At least ten counts were recorded for this clonotype. This sequence joins TRBV20-1 and TRBJ2-3, with D perhaps TRBD2 (5 bases). This CDR3 is 13 amino acids long. In germline, CDR1 is DFQATT, CDR2 SNEGSKA (reference sequence). With 7 bases removed from V and 7 bases from J, the gap between germline ends came to 18 bases. The CDR3 spells CSGTPGIWNTQYF. The CDR3 DNA reads TGCAGTGGGACGCCGGGGATCTGGAATACGCAGTATTTT.

This clonotype was observed many times. J is TRBJ2-1 and V is TRBV28, with a possible D match to TRBD2 (7 bases). Trimming cost V 4 bases and J 0 bases, with 16 bases left between them. Germline CDR1 and CDR2: MDHEN and SYDVKM. The CDR3 loop spans 17 amino acids. The CDR3 protein is CASSSSGTPSSYNEQFF. CDR3 bases: TGTGCCAGCAGTTCAAGCGGGACACCAAGCTCCTACAATGAGCAGTTCTTC.

This chain links TRBV20-1 with TRBJ2-7; D is unresolved. The CDR3 totals 14 residues. Germline V CDR1 and CDR2: DFQATT, SNEGSKA (reference sequence). Trimming took off 6 bases at V and 2 bases at J, with 17 bases between the two ends. The CDR3 DNA reads TGCAGTGCGCAAGACCAGCGTAAGACCTACGAGCAGTACTTC. This gives the protein CSAQDQRKTYEQYF.

In its sample, this clonotype was seen a few times. The V and J genes are TRBV7-3 and TRBJ1-3, with 8 bases fitting TRBD1. CDR1 is SGHTA, CDR2 FQGTGA, per germline. The CDR3 consists of 13 residues. Losses at the gene ends were 5 bases for V and 14 bases for J; bases not matched to a gene: 11. DNA for the CDR3: TGTGCCAGCAGCGAATACCGGGACAGGCCTTTATATTTT. This translates into CASSEYRDRPLYF.

V usage is TRBV7-2 and J usage is TRBJ2-5; the D gene is possibly TRBD2 (6 bases). The CDR3 is made up of 15 amino acids. V dropped 0 bases and J dropped 2 bases, with 10 bases sitting between them. CDR1 is SGHTA, CDR2 FQGNSA, per germline. The CDR3 is CASSLAQGGQETQYF. The CDR3 region has the DNA TGTGCCAGCAGCTTAGCCCAGGGAGGACAAGAGACCCAGTACTTC.

This clonotype was recorded a few times. The rearrangement uses TRBV3-1 and TRBJ2-2, with TRBD2 matching 8 bases. Germline V gives CDR1 LGHDT, CDR2 YNNKEL (reference sequence). CDR3 length: 13 residues. J gave up 6 bases and V 9 bases, and 6 bases lay outside the gene matches. The CDR3 DNA sequence: TGTGCCAGTCAACGGGGGGGCGCCGGGGAGCTGTTTTTT. This codes for CASQRGGAGELFF.

Ten or more counts support this clonotype. V and J are TRBV6-6 and TRBJ1-2; TRBD1 matches at 11 bases. This CDR3 comprises 15 residues. CDR1 MNHNY and CDR2 SVGAGI come from the germline V gene (reference sequence). V lost 0 bases, J lost 8 bases, and 5 bases stayed unmatched. CDR3 region: CASSYSGQGARGYTF. CDR3 nucleotides: TGTGCCAGCAGTTACTCCGGACAGGGGGCTCGGGGCTACACCTTC.

This clonotype came up once. This chain joins TRBV5-1 and TRBJ2-3; no firm D call. The ends were cut back, 4 bases at V and 4 bases at J, with 13 bases in the middle. The CDR3 is 14 residues long. Germline V gene data show CDR1 as SGHRS and CDR2 as YFSETQ. As DNA, the CDR3 is TGCGCCAGCAGCCTGGTCGGCCTCCCAGATACGCAGTATTTT. Translated, it gives CASSLVGLPDTQYF.

The table lists this clonotype with many counts. This chain links TRBV2 with TRBJ2-3; D perhaps matches TRBD2 (5 bases). The CDR3 consists of 13 residues. Germline V gene data show CDR1 as SNHLY and CDR2 as FYNNEI. Trimming removed 6 bases at V and 2 bases at J, with 9 bases between. CDR3 loop: CASRLDPTDTQYF. CDR3 coding DNA: TGTGCCAGCAGACTAGACCCCACAGATACGCAGTATTTT.